This T cell receptor beta chain was captured by sequencing in a study of blood T cell repertoires in COVID-19. Overall study context: Sample material is recorded as cDNA or gDNA derived from T cells, B-cell-depleted T cells, or PBMCs.

The repertoire was sequenced with immunoSEQ multiplex PCR; TCRdb's copy has only in-frame clones and lacks some. The sample yields a few hundred thousand clones, 88% seen once. V lost 3 bases, J lost 6 bases, and 9 bases lay in between. Germline lookup yields CDR1 LNHDA and CDR2 SQIVND (reference sequence). This CDR3 spans 14 amino acids. Study members were between about 18 and 95 years old and lived in 24 US regions. Donors in Cohort 3 counted as recovered after two negative PCRs, clearance, or symptom resolution. Sequenced input: PBMCs or T cells enriched from blood (not recorded which). The chain combines TRBV19 with TRBJ1-6, with D possibly TRBD1 on 6 matching bases. The TCR originated in a middle-aged woman who had recovered from COVID-19. The CDR3 spells CASSIRGFNSPLHF. CDR3 bases: TGTGCCAGTAGTATCAGGGGTTTTAATTCACCCCTCCACTTT.